This T cell receptor beta chain comes out of a study of OX40 agonist ivuxolimab in advanced cancers. The wider study: Prior anti-PD-1, anti-PD-L1 or anti-CTLA-4 therapy did not bar entry, and about 38% had some.

The method was immunoSEQ multiplex PCR; TCRdb's version includes in-frame clones alone and lacks a portion of them. This repertoire shows approximately 70,000 clones, around 83% found once; its top ten account for about 0.41%. The CDR3 length is 16 residues. The V and J ends lost 1 base and 4 bases respectively, with 16 bases between them. Per the germline V gene, CDR1 is LNHNV and CDR2 is YYDKDF (reference sequence). The receptor's source is an adult with an advanced solid tumor such as melanoma, head and neck, liver or kidney cancer. The rearrangement uses TRBV15 and TRBJ1-1, with D hard to call. The material sequenced was CD4+ or CD8+ T cells sorted from blood, taken in a trial of the OX40 agonist ivuxolimab. In DNA form, the CDR3 reads TGTGCCACCAGCAGAGGCCTAAGCCCTTTTCGCACTGAAGCTTTCTTT. It translates to CATSRGLSPFRTEAFF.